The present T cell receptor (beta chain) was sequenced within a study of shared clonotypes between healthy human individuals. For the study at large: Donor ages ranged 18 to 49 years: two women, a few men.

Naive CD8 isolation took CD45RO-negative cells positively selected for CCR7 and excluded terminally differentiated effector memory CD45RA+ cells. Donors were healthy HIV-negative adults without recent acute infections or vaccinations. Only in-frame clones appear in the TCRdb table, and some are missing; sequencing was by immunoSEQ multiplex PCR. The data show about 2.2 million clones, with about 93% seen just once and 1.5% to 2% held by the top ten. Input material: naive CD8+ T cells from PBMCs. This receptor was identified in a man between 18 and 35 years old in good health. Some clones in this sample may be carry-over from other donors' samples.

This chain's CDR3 is CASTAPGRSTDTQYF. CDR3 coding DNA: TGTGCCAGCACCGCACCGGGGCGAAGCACAGATACGCAGTATTTT. The chain carries TRBV27 and TRBJ2-3; D may correspond to TRBD1 or TRBD2 (5 bases each). V lost 7 bases to trimming and J lost 0 bases, with 14 bases between them. Germline CDR1 and CDR2: MNHEY and SMNVEV (reference sequence). This CDR3 is built from 15 residues.